A selection of T cell receptor beta chains follows, all from one sample in a study of cytomegalovirus exposure and HLA in healthy donors. Only in-frame clones appear in the TCRdb table, and some are missing; sequencing was by immunoSEQ multiplex PCR. Of 240,000 or so clones detected, roughly 80% appear once; the ten largest clones hold 5% to 6%. What was sequenced was PBMCs. These TCRs come from a woman aged 35 to 49 in good health and CMV-seropositive. Both conserved end residues are part of each CDR3. Fields, in order: V gene, J gene, D gene, CDR3 protein. D genes are given only for firm matches.

TRBV6-5,TRBJ1-1,NA,CASSLTPRTEAFF
TRBV19,TRBJ2-3,TRBD2,CASSIVVGGRAADTQYF
TRBV30,TRBJ2-7,NA,CAWFRRGSSSYEQYF
TRBV29-1,TRBJ1-2,NA,CSVEIRGREHNYGYTF
TRBV5-4,TRBJ1-6,NA,CASSLDSPSPLHF
TRBV30,TRBJ2-3,TRBD2,CAAGTTATDTQYF
TRBV27,TRBJ1-1,NA,CASSLLRGEAFF
TRBV9,TRBJ1-6,NA,CASSAVGGDSPLHF
TRBV5-1,TRBJ2-7,TRBD1,CASSRDWDRVYEQYF
TRBV10-3,TRBJ2-2,NA,CAISADNSGELFF
TRBV6-5,TRBJ1-1,NA,CASSPDRSPGAFF
TRBV30,TRBJ1-4,NA,CAWSTEINEIGKLFF
TRBV12-5,TRBJ1-1,NA,CASGLVLQGNTEAFF
TRBV2,TRBJ1-6,NA,CASSEVEASSYNSPLHF
TRBV7-3,TRBJ1-1,NA,CSSSLYGSEAFF
TRBV30,TRBJ2-3,NA,CAWSRQIEITDTQYF
TRBV10-1,TRBJ2-1,NA,CASMLTGSLAADEQFF
TRBV7-6,TRBJ2-7,NA,CASSSTGKRDEQYF
TRBV18,TRBJ2-1,NA,CASSPIAVDNEQFF
TRBV19,TRBJ1-6,NA,CASGQGNSPLHF
TRBV30,TRBJ2-7,NA,CAWSVSGVPYEQYF
TRBV9,TRBJ2-1,TRBD2,CASSVGTSGRSSEQFF
TRBV30,TRBJ2-7,TRBD1,CAWSTETGFFDEQYF
TRBV10-3,TRBJ2-2,NA,CAISEGGRAGELFF
TRBV9,TRBJ2-7,TRBD2,CASSETGTSSYEQYF
TRBV7-9,TRBJ1-1,NA,CASSLVDGLPARAFF
TRBV21-1,TRBJ1-1,NA,CASSRGTVDTEAFF
TRBV30,TRBJ1-2,TRBD1,CAWYRGGSYGYTF
TRBV7-8,TRBJ2-7,TRBD1,CASSLEDRGYEQYF
TRBV5-6,TRBJ2-3,NA,CASSTAPDTQYF
TRBV7-9,TRBJ1-6,NA,CASSPTIPTHSPLHF
TRBV9,TRBJ2-2,NA,CASSVGGPAVKTGELFF
TRBV7-9,TRBJ1-5,NA,CSSSPLGVNSNQPQHF
TRBV6-6,TRBJ1-2,TRBD1,CASSAGTGDGYTF
TRBV5-1,TRBJ1-1,TRBD1,CASSPGTGVDTEAFF
TRBV4-2,TRBJ2-7,NA,CASSRDPGTNSYEQYF
TRBV27,TRBJ1-2,TRBD1,CASSFARGRVRDYGYTF
TRBV14,TRBJ1-2,TRBD1,CASSPTLRDRRWYGYTF
TRBV7-9,TRBJ2-1,NA,CASSLDSLVNEQFF
TRBV7-2,TRBJ1-2,TRBD1,CASSSLGQGAYGYTF
TRBV4-1,TRBJ2-6,NA,CASSPGGRWSGANVLTF
TRBV28,TRBJ2-1,TRBD2,CASSGLAGFEQFF
TRBV6-5,TRBJ2-3,TRBD2,CASRLAGADTQYF
TRBV5-8,TRBJ1-1,NA,CASSAGGLTEAFF
TRBV9,TRBJ1-2,NA,CASSPLEAILPSNYGYTF
TRBV7-2,TRBJ1-5,TRBD1,CASSLADRSQPQHF
TRBV5-6,TRBJ2-7,NA,CASSFRRVTYEQYF
TRBV7-2,TRBJ2-7,TRBD2,CASSTTSGASYEQYF
TRBV5-1,TRBJ1-4,NA,CASSPLTNEKLFF